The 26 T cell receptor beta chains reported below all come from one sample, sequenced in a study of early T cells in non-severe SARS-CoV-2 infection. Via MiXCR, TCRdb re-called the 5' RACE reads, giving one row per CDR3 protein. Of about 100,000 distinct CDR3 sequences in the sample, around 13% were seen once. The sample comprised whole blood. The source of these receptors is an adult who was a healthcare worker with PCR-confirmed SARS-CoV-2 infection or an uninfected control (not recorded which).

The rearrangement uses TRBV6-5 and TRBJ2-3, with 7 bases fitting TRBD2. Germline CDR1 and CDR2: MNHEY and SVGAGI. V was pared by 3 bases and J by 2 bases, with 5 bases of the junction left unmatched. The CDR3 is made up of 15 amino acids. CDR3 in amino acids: CASSYGGSNTDTQYF. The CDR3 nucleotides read TGTGCCAGCAGTTATGGCGGGAGCAACACAGATACGCAGTATTTT.

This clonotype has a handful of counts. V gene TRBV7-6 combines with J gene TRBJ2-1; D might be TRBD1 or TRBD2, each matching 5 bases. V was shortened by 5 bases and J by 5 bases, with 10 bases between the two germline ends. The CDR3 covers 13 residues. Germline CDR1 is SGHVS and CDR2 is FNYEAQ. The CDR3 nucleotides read TGTGCCAGCAGCCCCCGGGACCACAATGAGCAGTTCTTC. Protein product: CASSPRDHNEQFF.

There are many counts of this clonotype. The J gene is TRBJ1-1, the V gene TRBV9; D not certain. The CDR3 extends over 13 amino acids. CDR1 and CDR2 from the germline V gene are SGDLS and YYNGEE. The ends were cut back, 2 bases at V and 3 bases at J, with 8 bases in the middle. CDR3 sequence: CASSVSGDTEAFF. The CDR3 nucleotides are TGTGCCAGCAGCGTGAGTGGGGACACTGAAGCTTTCTTT. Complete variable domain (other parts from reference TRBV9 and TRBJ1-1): DSGVTQTPKHLITATGQRVTLRCSPRSGDLSVYWYQQSLDQGLQFLIQYYNGEERAKGNILERFSAQQFPDLHSELNLSSLELGDSALYFCASSVSGDTEAFFGQGTRLTVV.

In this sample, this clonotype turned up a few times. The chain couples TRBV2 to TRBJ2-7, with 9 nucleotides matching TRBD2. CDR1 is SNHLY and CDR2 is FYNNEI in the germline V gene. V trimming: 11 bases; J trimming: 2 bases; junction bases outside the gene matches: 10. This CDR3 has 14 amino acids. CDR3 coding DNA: TGTGCCCGGAAGATAGCGGGAGCAGCCTACGAGCAGTACTTC. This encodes CARKIAGAAYEQYF.

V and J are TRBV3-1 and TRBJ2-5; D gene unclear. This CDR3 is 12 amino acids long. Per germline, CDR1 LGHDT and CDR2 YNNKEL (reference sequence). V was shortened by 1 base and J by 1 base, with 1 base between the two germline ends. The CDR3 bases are TGTGCCAGCAGCCAAGGCCAAGAGACCCAGTACTTC. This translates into CASSQGQETQYF.

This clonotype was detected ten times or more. The CDR3 sequence: CAQTREISGANVLTF. The CDR3 DNA follows: TGTGCCCAAACGAGAGAGATCTCTGGGGCCAACGTCCTGACTTTC. V and J are TRBV25-1 and TRBJ2-6; D not resolved. Deletions cut 11 bases from V and 0 bases from J, with 14 bases between. Germline V gene sequence: CDR1 MGHDK, CDR2 SYGVNS. This CDR3 spans 15 amino acids. Full variable domain (remainder filled in from reference TRBV25-1 and TRBJ2-6): EADIYQTPRYLVIGTGKKITLECSQTMGHDKMYWYQQDPGMELHLIHYSYGVNSTEKGDLSSESTVSRIRTEHFPLTLESARPSHTSQYLCAQTREISGANVLTFGAGSRLTVL.

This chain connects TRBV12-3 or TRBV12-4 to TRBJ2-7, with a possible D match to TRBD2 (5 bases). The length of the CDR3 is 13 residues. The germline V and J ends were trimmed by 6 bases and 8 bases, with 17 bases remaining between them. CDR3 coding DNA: TGTGCCAGCAGGATTAGCGCCTTCCCTCAGCAGTACTTC. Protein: CASRISAFPQQYF.

CDR3 loop: CASSLLAGSSQETQYF. For the CDR3, the DNA is TGCGCCAGCAGCTTGCTCGCCGGCAGCTCCCAAGAGACCCAGTACTTC. The chain combines TRBV5-1 with TRBJ2-5; D uncertain. Looked up from germline, CDR1 is SGHRS and CDR2 is YFSETQ. V was trimmed by 1 base and J by 1 base, leaving 14 bases between them. The CDR3 is 16 residues long.

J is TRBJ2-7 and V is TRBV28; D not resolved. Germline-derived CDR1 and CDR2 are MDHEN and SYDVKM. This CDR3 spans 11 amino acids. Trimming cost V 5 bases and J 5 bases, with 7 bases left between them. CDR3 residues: CASSGVNEQYF. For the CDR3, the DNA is TGTGCCAGCAGTGGCGTGAACGAGCAGTACTTC.

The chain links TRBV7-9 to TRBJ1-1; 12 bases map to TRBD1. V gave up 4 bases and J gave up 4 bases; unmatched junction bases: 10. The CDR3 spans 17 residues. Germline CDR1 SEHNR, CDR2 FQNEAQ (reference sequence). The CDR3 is CASSSTPGQGAGTEAFF. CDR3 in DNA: TGTGCCAGCAGCTCAACCCCGGGACAGGGGGCTGGCACTGAAGCTTTCTTT.

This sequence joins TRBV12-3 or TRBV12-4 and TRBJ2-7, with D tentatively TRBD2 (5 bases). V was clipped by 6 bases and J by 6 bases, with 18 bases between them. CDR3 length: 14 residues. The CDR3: CASSLDYLMGEQYF. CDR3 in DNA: TGTGCCAGCAGCCTTGACTATCTCATGGGCGAGCAGTACTTC.

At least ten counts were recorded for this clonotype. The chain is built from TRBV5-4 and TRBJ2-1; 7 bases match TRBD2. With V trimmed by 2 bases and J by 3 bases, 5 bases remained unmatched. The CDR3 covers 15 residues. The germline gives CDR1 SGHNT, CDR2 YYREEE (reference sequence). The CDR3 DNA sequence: TGTGCCAGCAGCTTCCCAGCGGGAATCTACAATGAGCAGTTCTTC. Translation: CASSFPAGIYNEQFF.

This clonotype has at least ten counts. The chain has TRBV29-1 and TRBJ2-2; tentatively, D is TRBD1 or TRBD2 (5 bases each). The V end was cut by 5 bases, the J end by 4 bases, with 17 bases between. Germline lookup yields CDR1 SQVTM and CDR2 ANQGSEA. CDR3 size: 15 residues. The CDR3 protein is CSVRGARVGTGELFF. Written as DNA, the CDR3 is TGCAGCGTTCGTGGGGCGCGGGTGGGCACCGGGGAGCTGTTTTTT.

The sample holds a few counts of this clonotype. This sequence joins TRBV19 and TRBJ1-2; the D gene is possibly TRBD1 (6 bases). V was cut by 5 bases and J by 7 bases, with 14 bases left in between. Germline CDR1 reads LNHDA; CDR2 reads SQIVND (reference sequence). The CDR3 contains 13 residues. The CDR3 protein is CASSPRTAGGYTF. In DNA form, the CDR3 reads TGTGCCAGTAGTCCACGGACAGCTGGTGGCTACACCTTC.

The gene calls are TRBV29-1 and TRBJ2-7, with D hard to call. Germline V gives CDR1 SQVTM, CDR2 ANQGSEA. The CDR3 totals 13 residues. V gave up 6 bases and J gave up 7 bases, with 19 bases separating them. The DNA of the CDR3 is TGCAGCGTCTTGTTTTTGGCTTCGTGGGAGCAGTACTTC. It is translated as CSVLFLASWEQYF.

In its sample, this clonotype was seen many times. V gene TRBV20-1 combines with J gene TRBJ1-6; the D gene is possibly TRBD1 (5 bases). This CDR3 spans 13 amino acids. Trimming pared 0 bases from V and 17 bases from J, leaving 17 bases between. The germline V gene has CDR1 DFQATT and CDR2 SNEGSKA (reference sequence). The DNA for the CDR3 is TGCAGTGCTAGAGAATCCGGCGGGGGTAAGGTCCACTTT. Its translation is CSARESGGGKVHF.

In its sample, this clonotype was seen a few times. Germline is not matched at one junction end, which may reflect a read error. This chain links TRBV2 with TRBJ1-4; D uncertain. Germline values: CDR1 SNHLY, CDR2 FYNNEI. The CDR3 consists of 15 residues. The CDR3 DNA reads TGTGTCAGCACGGGCAGGACCTCAACTAATGAAAAACTGTTTTTT. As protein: CVSTGRTSTNEKLFF.

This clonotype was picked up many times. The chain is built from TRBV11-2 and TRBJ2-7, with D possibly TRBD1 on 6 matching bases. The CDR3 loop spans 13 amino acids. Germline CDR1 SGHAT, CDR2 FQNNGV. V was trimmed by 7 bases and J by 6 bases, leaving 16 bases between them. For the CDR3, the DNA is TGTGCCAGCAAGGGGACACCCCGGGTCGAGCAGTACTTC. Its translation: CASKGTPRVEQYF.

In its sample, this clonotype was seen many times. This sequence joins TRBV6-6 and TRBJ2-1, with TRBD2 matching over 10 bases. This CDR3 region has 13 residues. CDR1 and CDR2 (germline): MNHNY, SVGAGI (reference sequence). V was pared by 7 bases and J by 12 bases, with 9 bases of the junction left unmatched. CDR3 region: CASTHSRLAGQFF. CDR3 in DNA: TGTGCCAGCACCCACAGCAGACTAGCGGGGCAGTTCTTC.

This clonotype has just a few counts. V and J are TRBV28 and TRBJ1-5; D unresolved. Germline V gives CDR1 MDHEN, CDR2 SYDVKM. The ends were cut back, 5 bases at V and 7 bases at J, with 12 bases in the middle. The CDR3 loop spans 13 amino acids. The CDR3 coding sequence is TGTGCCAGCAGTGCGGCCCACGGACAGCCCCAGCATTTT. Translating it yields CASSAAHGQPQHF.

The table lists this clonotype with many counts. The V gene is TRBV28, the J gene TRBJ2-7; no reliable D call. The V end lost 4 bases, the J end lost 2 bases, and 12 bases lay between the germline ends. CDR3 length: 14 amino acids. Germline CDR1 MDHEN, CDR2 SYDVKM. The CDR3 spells CASSSILVAYEQYF. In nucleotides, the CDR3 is TGTGCCAGCAGTTCAATTCTGGTCGCCTACGAGCAGTACTTC.

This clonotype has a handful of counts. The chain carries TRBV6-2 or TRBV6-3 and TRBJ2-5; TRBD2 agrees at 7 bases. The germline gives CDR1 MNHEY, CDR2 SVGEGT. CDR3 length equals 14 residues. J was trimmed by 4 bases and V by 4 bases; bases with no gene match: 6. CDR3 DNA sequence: TGTGCCAGCAGTTCGGGGGGAGGGGCAGAGACCCAGTACTTC. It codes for CASSSGGGAETQYF.

CDR3 region: CASSYFQTHEQYF. The CDR3 nucleotides read TGTGCCAGCAGTTACTTCCAGACCCACGAGCAGTACTTC. The chain uses TRBV6-6 and TRBJ2-7; no reliable D call. Germline lookup yields CDR1 MNHNY and CDR2 SVGAGI (reference sequence). V lost 1 base and J 5 bases, leaving 9 bases between the germline ends. This CDR3 is built from 13 residues.

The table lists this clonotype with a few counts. The CDR3: CASSIVFPGELFF. The CDR3 DNA is TGTGCCAGTAGTATTGTTTTTCCCGGGGAGCTGTTTTTT. The chain carries TRBV19 and TRBJ2-2, with D uncertain. Germline loops: CDR1 LNHDA, CDR2 SQIVND (reference sequence). This CDR3 has 13 residues. V lost 3 bases and J lost 6, with 8 bases in between.

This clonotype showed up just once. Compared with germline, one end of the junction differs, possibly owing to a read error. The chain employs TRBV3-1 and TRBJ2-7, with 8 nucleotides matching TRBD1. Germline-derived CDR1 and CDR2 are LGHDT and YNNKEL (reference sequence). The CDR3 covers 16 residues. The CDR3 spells CDSSQELTGGDNEQYF. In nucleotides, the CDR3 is TGTGACAGCAGCCAAGAATTAACAGGGGGAGATAACGAGCAGTACTTC.

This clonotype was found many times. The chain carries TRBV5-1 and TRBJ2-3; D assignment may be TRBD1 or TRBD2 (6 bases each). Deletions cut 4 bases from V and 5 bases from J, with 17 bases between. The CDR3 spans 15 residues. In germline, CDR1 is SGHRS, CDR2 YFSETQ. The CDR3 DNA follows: TGCGCCAGCAGCCCCCAAGGAGGAGGGGGAGATACGCAGTATTTT. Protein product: CASSPQGGGGDTQYF.